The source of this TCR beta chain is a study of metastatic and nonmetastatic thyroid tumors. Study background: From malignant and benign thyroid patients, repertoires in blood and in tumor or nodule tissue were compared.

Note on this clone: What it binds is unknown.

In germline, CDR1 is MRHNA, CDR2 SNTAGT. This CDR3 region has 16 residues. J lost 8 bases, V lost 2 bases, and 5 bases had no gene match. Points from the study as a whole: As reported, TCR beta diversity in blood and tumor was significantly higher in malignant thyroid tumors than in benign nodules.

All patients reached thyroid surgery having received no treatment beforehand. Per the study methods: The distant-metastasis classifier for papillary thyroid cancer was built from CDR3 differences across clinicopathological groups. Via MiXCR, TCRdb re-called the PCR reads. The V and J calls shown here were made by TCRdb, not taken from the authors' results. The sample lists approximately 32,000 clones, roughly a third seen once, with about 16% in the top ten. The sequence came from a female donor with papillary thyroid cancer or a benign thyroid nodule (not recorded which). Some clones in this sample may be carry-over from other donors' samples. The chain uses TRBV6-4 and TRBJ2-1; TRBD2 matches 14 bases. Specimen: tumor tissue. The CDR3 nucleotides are TGTGCCAGCAGTGACCGGACTAGCGGGGGGTCTGATGAGCAGTTCTTC. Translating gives CASSDRTSGGSDEQFF.